This T cell receptor beta chain comes out of a study of cytomegalovirus exposure and HLA in healthy donors. Researchers ran the PCR with 60 Vbeta and 13 Jbeta primers. Produced via immunoSEQ multiplex PCR; TCRdb's table is partial and in-frame only. The data hold approximately 59,000 clones, with 62% observed a single time. On this clone: The antigen remains unidentified.

General study points: V- and J-gene trimming in TCR beta was tied to a missense DCLRE1C variant by an analysis performed later.

Trimming cost V 0 bases and J 5 bases, with 10 bases left between them. CDR3 length: 14 residues. Germline CDR1 MNHEY, CDR2 SVGAGI. The sequencing input was PBMCs. The chain has TRBV6-5 and TRBJ1-1, with D maybe TRBD1 (5 bases). This receptor was obtained from a man younger than 45 in good health and CMV-seronegative. The CDR3 bases are TGTGCCAGCAGTTACTCTGCAGGGAGGACTGAAGCTTTCTTT. This translates into CASSYSAGRTEAFF.